These 16 T cell receptor beta chains were sequenced from one sample in a study of blood T cell repertoires in COVID-19. The assay was immunoSEQ multiplex PCR, and TCRdb's table has in-frame clones only and misses some. The profile shows tens of thousands of clones, 90% of them singletons. Specimen: peripheral blood. The source is a human donor in a cohort sampled during active COVID-19.

The genes are TRBV30 and TRBJ2-7; TRBD2 matches at 11 bases. Germline-derived CDR1 and CDR2 are GTSNPN and SVGIG (reference sequence). Trimming at V came to 8 bases and at J to 4 bases, leaving 4 bases not matched to a gene. The CDR3 length is 12 residues. In DNA, the CDR3 is TGTGCCGGGGGACTAGCGGAATACGAGCAGTACTTC. This codes for CAGGLAEYEQYF.

The V gene is TRBV4-3, the J gene TRBJ2-1; TRBD2 is a possible D gene (6 bases). This CDR3 contains 19 residues. Germline loops: CDR1 LGHNA, CDR2 YSLEER. Trimming stripped 0 bases from V and 0 bases from J, with 18 bases between. As DNA, the CDR3 is TGCGCCAGCAGCCAAGATAAGCGGGTATCTTCCGCCTCCTACAATGAGCAGTTCTTC. Its protein is CASSQDKRVSSASYNEQFF.

The rearrangement uses TRBV6-5 and TRBJ1-5, with D uncertain. Germline values: CDR1 MNHEY, CDR2 SVGAGI. V lost 8 bases to trimming and J lost 0 bases, with 8 bases between them. The CDR3 is made up of 13 amino acids. CDR3 in amino acids: CASRSDSNQPQHF. In DNA form, the CDR3 reads TGTGCCAGCCGTTCAGATAGCAATCAGCCCCAGCATTTT.

V usage is TRBV4-1 and J usage is TRBJ2-7, with D maybe TRBD2 (5 bases). CDR3 length: 15 amino acids. Germline V lookup: CDR1 MGHRA, CDR2 YSYEKL. Deletions cut 5 bases from V and 0 bases from J, with 14 bases between. CDR3 region: CASSYAHGSSYEQYF. CDR3 DNA: TGCGCCAGCAGCTACGCTCATGGGAGCTCCTACGAGCAGTACTTC.

This clone was seen just once. This chain links TRBV7-2 with TRBJ2-7; 7 bases map to TRBD2. The CDR3 is 15 residues long. V shed 5 bases and J 0 bases; nucleotides not matched to a gene: 7. Germline V gene data show CDR1 as SGHTA and CDR2 as FQGNSA. The CDR3 DNA sequence: TGTGCCAGCAGCCAAGCTAGCGGAAACTCCTACGAGCAGTACTTC. Amino acid sequence: CASSQASGNSYEQYF.

This chain links TRBV4-3 with TRBJ2-5, with D possibly TRBD1 on 6 matching bases. Trimming left V 0 bases short and J 0 bases short, with 14 bases between. CDR3 length: 17 amino acids. CDR1 LGHNA and CDR2 YSLEER come from the germline V gene. Here the CDR3 reads CASSQDWGQRYQETQYF. CDR3 sequence (DNA): TGCGCCAGCAGCCAAGATTGGGGACAAAGGTACCAAGAGACCCAGTACTTC.

CDR3 residues: CASSLLGQGTYGYTF. The CDR3 DNA sequence: TGTGCCAGCAGCTTATTGGGACAGGGGACCTATGGCTACACCTTC. V and J are TRBV7-9 and TRBJ1-2; TRBD1 matches at 10 bases. J lost 4 bases, V lost 2 bases, and 4 bases had no gene match. The CDR3 sequence is 15 residues long. Germline CDR1 SEHNR, CDR2 FQNEAQ (reference sequence).

This rearrangement joins TRBV28 to TRBJ1-5; 12 nucleotides align to TRBD1. The length of the CDR3 is 14 residues. V shed 4 bases, J shed 7 bases, and the junction held 2 bases outside the gene matches. CDR1 MDHEN and CDR2 SYDVKM come from the germline V gene. CDR3 in amino acids: CASSSGQGAQPQHF. In DNA form, the CDR3 reads TGTGCCAGCAGTTCGGGACAGGGGGCACAGCCCCAGCATTTT.

The chain carries TRBV6-1 and TRBJ2-1; 9 nucleotides agree with TRBD2. The CDR3 totals 20 residues. Trimming took 1 base from V and 4 from J; bases not matched to a gene: 17. Germline CDR1 is MNHNS and CDR2 is SASEGT. CDR3 amino acids: CASSEVRGSGRIGLYNEQFF. The CDR3, as DNA: TGTGCCAGCAGTGAAGTCCGCGGAAGCGGGAGGATAGGTTTGTACAATGAGCAGTTCTTC.

CDR3 amino acids: CASSLSRHRKLFF. The CDR3, as DNA: TGTGCCAGCAGTTTATCCCGACACCGCAAACTGTTTTTT. This rearrangement joins TRBV27 to TRBJ1-4; D gene ambiguous. This CDR3 has 13 residues. The germline gives CDR1 MNHEY, CDR2 SMNVEV (reference sequence). Trimming stripped 0 bases from V and 11 bases from J, with 10 bases between.

The gene calls are TRBV19 and TRBJ1-2, with 7 nucleotides matching TRBD1. J lost 4 bases, V lost 3 bases, and 2 bases had no gene match. The CDR3 is 13 residues long. Looked up from germline, CDR1 is LNHDA and CDR2 is SQIVND (reference sequence). The CDR3 bases are TGTGCCAGTAGTATGGGGACAGTCTATGGCTACACCTTC. Translating gives CASSMGTVYGYTF.

V usage is TRBV24-1 and J usage is TRBJ2-1; D gene ambiguous. Germline assignment: CDR1 KGHDR and CDR2 SFDVKD. Trimming removed 4 bases from V and 6 bases from J, with 9 bases in between. The CDR3 loop spans 13 amino acids. Here the CDR3 reads CATSERALNEQFF. CDR3 sequence (DNA): TGTGCCACCAGTGAGCGAGCGCTCAATGAGCAGTTCTTC.

The chain links TRBV19 to TRBJ1-1; 11 bases line up with TRBD1. Germline V CDR1 and CDR2: LNHDA, SQIVND (reference sequence). This CDR3 comprises 17 residues. Trimming took 7 bases from V and 1 from J; bases not matched to a gene: 11. CDR3 bases: TGTGCCAGTACCGGACAGGGGGCGCTGAAAGGGAACACTGAAGCTTTCTTT. Its translation: CASTGQGALKGNTEAFF.

Points on this clone: Other DNA sequences within the sample encode an identical CDR3. The CDR3 is CASSRGTSYEQYF. The CDR3 DNA reads TGTGCCAGCAGCCGCGGGACCTCCTACGAGCAGTACTTC. The chain carries TRBV6-5 and TRBJ2-7; D is perhaps TRBD2 (6 bases). Per the germline V gene, CDR1 is MNHEY and CDR2 is SVGAGI. The V gene lost 6 bases and the J gene lost 0 bases, with 9 bases spanning the gap. The CDR3 is 13 amino acids.

This chain joins TRBV6-1 and TRBJ2-5, with D possibly matching TRBD1 (5 bases). Germline V gives CDR1 MNHNS, CDR2 SASEGT. V lost 2 bases to trimming and J lost 5 bases, with 9 bases between them. This CDR3 is 13 amino acids long. CDR3 sequence reads: CASSETQAETQYF. CDR3 DNA: TGTGCCAGCAGTGAAACACAGGCGGAGACCCAGTACTTC.

The V gene is TRBV27, the J gene TRBJ2-5, with no clear D. V lost 2 bases and J lost 4, with 8 bases in between. The CDR3 has 13 residues. Germline values: CDR1 MNHEY, CDR2 SMNVEV (reference sequence). CDR3 residues: CASSLADGETQYF. DNA of the CDR3: TGTGCCAGCAGTTTAGCAGATGGAGAGACCCAGTACTTC.